The T cell receptor (beta chain) under discussion was sequenced for a study of regulatory T cells in long-lasting Graves disease. Overall study context: New Graves' disease cases had less than 3 months of antithyroid drugs.

Time point here: newly diagnosed GD, antithyroid drugs for less than 3 months. Researchers made the TCR library from RNA that was extracted from PBMCs. In its sample, this clonotype was seen many times. The antigen is undetermined. This CDR3 comprises 13 residues. The ends were cut back, 4 bases at V and 3 bases at J, with 9 bases in the middle. Building the TCR beta libraries relied on iRepertoire HTBI primers, and CDR3 regions underwent Arm-PCR. TCRdb reprocessed the multiplex PCR reads with MiXCR, giving one entry per CDR3 protein. The sample has about 540,000 distinct CDR3 sequences, approximately 13% seen once; the top ten hold roughly 10%. Whole-study results and caveats: Authors noted too few samples as a limitation.

The same specimen was also included in a second study, on T cells in Graves' hyperthyroidism and ophthalmopathy.

The sequence derives from a man younger than 40 with Graves disease. Sequences were derived from peripheral blood mononuclear cells (PBMCs), sampled at new diagnosis, from a patient treated with antithyroid drugs. The chain links TRBV12-3 or TRBV12-4 to TRBJ1-1; D not certain. CDR3 bases: TGTGCCAGCAGTTGGAATGGGGACACTGAAGCTTTCTTT. This gives the protein CASSWNGDTEAFF.